These 9 T cell receptor beta chains were all obtained from the same sample, sequenced in a study of T-cell memory formation after mild COVID-19. TCRdb reprocessed the 5' RACE reads via MiXCR and lists one record per CDR3 protein. The data show roughly 130,000 distinct CDR3 sequences, with approximately 17% seen just once and about 5% held by the top ten. Input material: PBMCs or a T cell subset sorted from them (not recorded which). These receptors originate from a man between 18 and 29 years old who had mild COVID-19 (a few samples of this study predate the infection). Cell type and time point are not known.

In this sample, this clonotype turned up a few times. CDR3 bases: TGTGCCAGCAGCCCTAACAGAAGACAAGAGACCCAGTACTTC. Translated: CASSPNRRQETQYF. The chain employs TRBV11-2 and TRBJ2-5; D call uncertain. Germline-derived CDR1 and CDR2 are SGHAT and FQNNGV. The ends were cut back, 5 bases at V and 2 bases at J, with 12 bases in the middle. The CDR3 is 14 residues long. Full variable domain (outside the CDR3, taken from reference TRBV11-2 and TRBJ2-5): EAGVAQSPRYKIIEKRQSVAFWCNPISGHATLYWYQQILGQGPKLLIQFQNNGVVDDSQLPKDRFSAERLKGVDSTLKIQPAKLEDSAVYLCASSPNRRQETQYFGPGTRLLVL.

The V call is TRBV18, the J call TRBJ1-2, with D unclear. The CDR3 runs 14 residues. Germline loops: CDR1 KGHSH, CDR2 LQKENI. V lost 1 base to trimming and J lost 3 bases, with 9 bases between them. For the CDR3, the DNA is TGTGCCAGCTCACCACTTCGAGTGGACTATGGCTACACCTTC. This sequence encodes CASSPLRVDYGYTF.

This chain uses TRBV20-1 with TRBJ2-5, with a possible D match to TRBD2 (7 bases). The V end was cut by 5 bases, the J end by 4 bases, with 26 bases between. The length of the CDR3 is 17 residues. Germline assignment: CDR1 DFQATT and CDR2 SNEGSKA (reference sequence). The CDR3: CSAPPVDSRGGGETQYF. CDR3 coding DNA: TGCAGTGCTCCCCCCGTGGACTCTAGGGGGGGGGGAGAGACCCAGTACTTC.

This clonotype came up a few times. In nucleotides, the CDR3 is TGTGCCAGCAGTGAGAGCAGGGGACCCTACGAGCAGTACGTC. Translated: CASSESRGPYEQYV. J is TRBJ2-7 and V is TRBV6-1; a weak D match, TRBD1 (6 bases). The V end was cut by 3 bases, the J end by 2 bases, with 11 bases between. The CDR3 extends over 14 amino acids. CDR1 and CDR2 from the germline V gene are MNHNS and SASEGT.

This clonotype was seen more than once but under ten times. The rearrangement uses TRBV29-1 and TRBJ1-1; no clear D. V gave up 5 bases and J gave up 9 bases, with 22 bases separating them. The CDR3 has 14 residues. Looked up from germline, CDR1 is SQVTM and CDR2 is ANQGSEA. The CDR3 sequence: CSVRTPVTAIQAFF. CDR3 nucleotides: TGCAGCGTTCGAACCCCCGTAACAGCTATTCAAGCTTTCTTT.

The sample holds many counts of this clonotype. The rearrangement joins TRBV20-1 to TRBJ1-1, with no clear D. Trimming pared 4 bases from V and 1 base from J, leaving 7 bases between. This CDR3 contains 12 residues. From germline, CDR1 is DFQATT and CDR2 SNEGSKA (reference sequence). The CDR3 DNA reads as TGCAGTGCTATAGAGACGAACACTGAAGCTTTCTTT. Its protein product is CSAIETNTEAFF.

The chain has TRBV5-1 and TRBJ2-7; D assignment may be TRBD1 or TRBD2 (5 bases each). The V gene lost 0 bases and the J gene lost 2 bases, with 18 bases spanning the gap. The CDR3 consists of 17 residues. Germline CDR1 and CDR2: SGHRS and YFSETQ. CDR3 DNA sequence: TGCGCCAGCAGCTTGGATGGGACCCCGACGGTAGCCTACGAGCAGTACTTC. Protein product: CASSLDGTPTVAYEQYF. Full variable domain (missing parts from reference TRBV5-1 and TRBJ2-7): KAGVTQTPRYLIKTRGQQVTLSCSPISGHRSVSWYQQTPGQGLQFLFEYFSETQRNKGNFPGRFSGRQFSNSRSEMNVSTLELGDSALYLCASSLDGTPTVAYEQYFGPGTRLTVT.

This clonotype was detected only a few times. V and J are TRBV25-1 and TRBJ2-3; 9 bases map to TRBD1. J was trimmed by 5 bases and V by 4 bases; bases with no gene match: 13. The CDR3 is made up of 17 amino acids. Germline V gene lookup returns CDR1 MGHDK and CDR2 SYGVNS. The CDR3 loop is CASSGYPGTGKGDTQYF. The CDR3 DNA follows: TGTGCCAGCAGTGGATACCCCGGGACAGGGAAAGGAGATACGCAGTATTTT.

The V gene is TRBV4-1, the J gene TRBJ1-2; a weak D match, TRBD1 (6 bases). V lost 1 base and J 0 bases, leaving 9 bases between the germline ends. The CDR3 covers 15 residues. Germline assignment: CDR1 MGHRA and CDR2 YSYEKL. The DNA for the CDR3 is TGCGCCAGCAGCCAAGGGGGGGGCGCTAACTATGGCTACACCTTC. Translation: CASSQGGGANYGYTF.